This T cell receptor beta chain is from a study of blood T cell repertoires in COVID-19 (dated by TCRdb to the early 2020s). Turning to the overall study: The collaborator samples originated in the United States, Italy and Spain and spanned the acute and convalescent phases of COVID-19. Deeply sampled blood TCRbeta repertoires from subjects exposed to, actively infected with, or recovered from COVID-19 were included in the dataset. The samples were drawn from two sources: the first 160 participants of the ongoing ImmuneRACE study, and 1,200 or so subjects contributed by 6 global collaborators. The repertoires were made available in a free public database intended to serve as a resource for research on the immune response to SARS-CoV-2. Nearly every sample came with metadata listing a de-identified subject ID, COVID-19 status, age in years and sex. Where available, HLA class I and class II types were taken from metadata supplied by the sample provider and were not determined by assay-based typing. The prospective study material was composed of cDNA or gDNA derived from T cells, B-cell-depleted T cells, or PBMCs. The paper's findings and limits, for the study overall: The quantity of clinical and demographic metadata differed by source and by participant and was supplied without curation.

Concerning this clone itself: This clone's antigen is unknown. Base qualities are not provided; no much larger clone lies one nucleotide away.

The immunoSEQ Assay, a bias-controlled multiplex PCR, was used to amplify TCRbeta CDR3 regions from genomic DNA. The published analysis was carried out like this. Within the assay, amplification of reference gene primers was used to estimate how many nucleated cells each sample contained. Sequence reads were collapsed and filtered to measure the absolute abundance of every unique TCRbeta CDR3 rearrangement. For each sample, productive Simpson clonality was calculated as the square root of Simpson's diversity index over productive rearrangements. This immuneACCESS table, as held by TCRdb, lists in-frame sequences with V and J called but not all clones. Of the missing ones, under half trace to an unresolved V gene in checked studies; the others have no known cause. The V and J calls and clone size come from that table; D and trimming were worked out from the DNA. The sample table records over 90,000 clones; about four fifths of these occur just once. The top ten constitute around 4% of the sample.

Collaborating institutions collected whole blood in K2EDTA tubes following their own protocols. For TCRbeta analysis, collaborators shipped samples in one of three forms: frozen whole blood, isolated PBMCs, or DNA extracted from either of those sample types. Taken from the germline V gene (reference sequence), the CDR1 and CDR2 loops are SEHNR and FQNEAQ. At the junction V is shortened by 6 bases and J by 5 bases, with 19 bases in between. From its cysteine to its phenylalanine, the CDR3 spans 15 amino acids. Just the 45-base CDR3 DNA is kept, in frame starting at base 1. The clonotype was recovered from a human donor in a cohort sampled during active COVID-19. Sequencing was carried out using peripheral blood. The chain was built from TRBV7-9 and TRBJ1-2; the D gene assignment is ambiguous. The DNA reads as follows: TGTGCCAGCAGTTCTGACGGACTACTTTTATATGGCTACACCTTC. Its amino acids are CASSSDGLLLYGYTF.